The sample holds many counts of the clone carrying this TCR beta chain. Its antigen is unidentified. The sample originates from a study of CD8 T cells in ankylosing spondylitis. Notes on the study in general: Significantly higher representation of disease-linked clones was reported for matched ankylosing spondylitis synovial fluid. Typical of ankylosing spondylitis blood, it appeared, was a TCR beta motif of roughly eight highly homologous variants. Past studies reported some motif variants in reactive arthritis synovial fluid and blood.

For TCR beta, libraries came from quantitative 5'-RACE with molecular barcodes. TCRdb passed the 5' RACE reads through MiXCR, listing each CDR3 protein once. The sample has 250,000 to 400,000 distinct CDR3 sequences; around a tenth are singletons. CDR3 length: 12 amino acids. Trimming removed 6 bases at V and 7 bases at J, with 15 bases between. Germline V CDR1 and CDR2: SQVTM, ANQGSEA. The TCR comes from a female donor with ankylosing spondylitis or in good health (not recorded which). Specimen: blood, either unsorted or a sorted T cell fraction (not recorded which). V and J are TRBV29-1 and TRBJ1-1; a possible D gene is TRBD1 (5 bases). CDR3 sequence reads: CSVEAGRLEAFF. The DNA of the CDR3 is TGCAGCGTCGAGGCAGGGAGGCTTGAAGCTTTCTTT.